The 6 T cell receptor beta chains presented below share a single source sample, sequenced in a study of human T cells and chemical hapten exposure. Total RNA was isolated from unfractionated whole blood. Each CDR3 protein gets one entry after TCRdb re-called the 5' RACE reads with MiXCR. In the table there are 130,000 or so distinct CDR3 sequences, 3.5% to 5% of which are singletons. The receptors were gathered from a female donor in good health.

This clonotype was observed many times. The chain carries TRBV6-2 or TRBV6-3 and TRBJ1-1; 7 nucleotides match TRBD1. The junction had 11 bases not matched to a gene; V was cut back by 6 bases and J by 7 bases. The CDR3 runs 14 residues. Germline CDR1 reads MNHEY; CDR2 reads SVGEGT. CDR3 DNA: TGTGCCAGCAGAGACGTACAGGGGAGGGTTGAAGCTTTCTTT. It translates to CASRDVQGRVEAFF.

The sample holds many counts of this clonotype. The gene calls are TRBV5-1 and TRBJ1-5, with D uncertain. V lost 0 bases, J lost 2 bases, and 9 bases lay in between. Germline CDR1 reads SGHRS; CDR2 reads YFSETQ. The length of the CDR3 is 15 residues. In DNA form, the CDR3 reads TGCGCCAGCAGCTTGGGGACCTTGGGCAATCAGCCCCAGCATTTT. This sequence encodes CASSLGTLGNQPQHF.

This clonotype was seen at least ten times. The rearrangement uses TRBV3-1 and TRBJ1-1; TRBD1 might be the D (6 bases). Trimming cost V 1 base and J 5 bases, with 14 bases left between them. The germline gives CDR1 LGHDT, CDR2 YNNKEL (reference sequence). The CDR3 has 15 residues. CDR3 amino acids: CASSQAGAGGTEAFF. For the CDR3, the DNA is TGTGCCAGCAGCCAAGCAGGGGCAGGTGGGACTGAAGCTTTCTTT.

At least ten counts were recorded for this clonotype. For the CDR3, the DNA is TGTGCCAGCAGTTATGTAGTGGGGCAGGGAAGCACAGATACGCAGTATTTT. Protein: CASSYVVGQGSTDTQYF. This chain links TRBV6-2 or TRBV6-3 with TRBJ2-3; D may be TRBD1 (5 bases). V dropped 3 bases and J dropped 0 bases, with 16 bases sitting between them. This CDR3 has 17 residues. From germline, CDR1 is MNHEY and CDR2 SVGEGT.

This clonotype was counted ten times or more. The rearrangement uses TRBV6-2 or TRBV6-3 and TRBJ2-2; D is tentatively TRBD1 or TRBD2 (5 bases each). This CDR3 is built from 16 residues. Germline-derived CDR1 and CDR2 are MNHEY and SVGEGT. Trimming removed 6 bases at V and 3 bases at J, with 17 bases between. DNA of the CDR3: TGTGCCAGCAGGCTCGCCGGGACCAAATACACCGGGGAGCTGTTTTTT. Protein: CASRLAGTKYTGELFF.

This clonotype was picked up many times. The rearrangement uses TRBV5-1 and TRBJ2-6; the D is unclear. From germline, CDR1 is SGHRS and CDR2 YFSETQ. The V end lost 0 bases, the J end lost 0 bases, and 10 bases lay between the germline ends. The CDR3 extends over 17 amino acids. CDR3 amino acids: CASSLAVKNSGANVLTF. CDR3 in DNA: TGCGCCAGCAGCTTGGCGGTAAAAAACTCTGGGGCCAACGTCCTGACTTTC.